These 5 T cell receptor beta chains share one sample of origin, sequenced in a study of vaccination and CD4 T cells after COVID-19. Oncomine TCR Beta short-read sequencing was applied to DNA from cultured CD4+ T cells. MiXCR, applied by TCRdb to the PCR reads, yields one record per CDR3 protein. Found here are 10,000 to 13,000 distinct CDR3 sequences, around 55% of them singletons; the top ten hold roughly a tenth. Treatment of the sample: approximately 9-day PBMC culture with coronavirus spike peptide pools or control peptides (ViraFEST assay). These TCRs' antigens remain unknown. Sequenced: CD4+ T cells from blood, cultured in vitro. Every receptor here comes from a human donor who had recovered from COVID-19.

The chain carries TRBV6-2 or TRBV6-3 and TRBJ1-1; the D gene is possibly TRBD1 (5 bases). Germline V gives CDR1 MNHEY, CDR2 SVGEGT. This CDR3 is built from 12 residues. V lost 6 bases, J lost 1 base, and 6 bases lay in between. CDR3 amino acids: CASRTGNTEAFF. In DNA form, the CDR3 reads TGTGCCAGCAGAACAGGGAACACTGAAGCTTTCTTT.

This sequence joins TRBV20-1 and TRBJ1-2, with 11 bases lining up with TRBD1. Germline V CDR1 and CDR2: DFQATT, SNEGSKA (reference sequence). V lost 1 base and J lost 5; bases outside the gene matches: 3. The CDR3 runs 14 residues. The CDR3 protein is CSARVRDRGYGYTF. CDR3 nucleotide sequence: TGCAGTGCTAGAGTAAGGGACAGGGGGTATGGCTACACCTTC.

The rearrangement uses TRBV20-1 and TRBJ2-5; 14 nucleotides match TRBD2. The CDR3 has 16 residues. Unmatched junction bases numbered 8, after V lost 3 bases and J lost 5 bases. Germline-derived CDR1 and CDR2 are DFQATT and SNEGSKA (reference sequence). The CDR3 DNA sequence: TGCAGTGCTAGCCAGTGGGGACTAGCGGGAGTGGAGACCCAGTACTTC. Encoded protein: CSASQWGLAGVETQYF.

The chain combines TRBV10-3 with TRBJ2-7, with TRBD1 matching 7 bases. After removal of 3 bases from V and 7 bases from J, the junction contained 9 bases not matched to a gene. Germline lookup yields CDR1 ENHRY and CDR2 SYGVKD. The CDR3 is 14 residues long. The DNA for the CDR3 is TGTGCCATCAGTGAAGACAGGGCCCTTGGGGAGCAGTACTTC. This codes for CAISEDRALGEQYF.

The chain joins TRBV10-3 to TRBJ1-3; D is perhaps TRBD1 (5 bases). V was shortened by 0 bases and J by 0 bases, with 15 bases between the two germline ends. CDR3 length: 18 residues. Per the germline V gene, CDR1 is ENHRY and CDR2 is SYGVKD. The CDR3 coding sequence is TGTGCCATCAGTGAGTCGCGGGATGGGGCCCGCTCTGGAAACACCATATATTTT. Its translation: CAISESRDGARSGNTIYF.